This entry lists 21 T cell receptor beta chains sequenced from one sample in a study of shared clonotypes between healthy human individuals. TCRdb's table, derived via immunoSEQ multiplex PCR, lists solely in-frame clones and lacks some. The sample holds roughly 2 million clones; roughly 94% are singletons and the top ten take about 0.13%. The sample was naive CD4+ T cells sorted from blood. The sample's subset: CD45RA+ positively selected. The receptors here all came from a man aged 18 to 30 in good health.

The chain couples TRBV5-1 to TRBJ2-1, with 8 bases matching TRBD2. J was trimmed by 0 bases and V by 3 bases; bases with no gene match: 2. CDR3 length: 15 residues. CDR1 is SGHRS and CDR2 is YFSETQ in the germline V gene. The CDR3 nucleotides read TGCGCCAGCAGCTCGGGAGGGTTCTCCTACAATGAGCAGTTCTTC. It translates to CASSSGGFSYNEQFF.

On this clone: A read error may produce the germline difference seen at one junction end. The chain links TRBV7-8 to TRBJ1-6; 7 nucleotides line up with TRBD1. CDR3 length equals 20 residues. Germline-derived CDR1 and CDR2 are SGHVS and FQNEAQ. The CDR3 coding sequence is TGTGCCAGCAGCATAACCCCCCCACAGGGGATACGGTCCTATAATTCACCCTTCCACTTT. Its translation: CASSITPPQGIRSYNSPFHF.

CDR3 sequence reads: CASSPNTGLADEQFF. The CDR3 bases are TGTGCCAGCTCACCGAACACGGGACTAGCGGATGAGCAGTTCTTC. The rearrangement joins TRBV18 to TRBJ2-1; 11 nucleotides match TRBD2. Germline V gene sequence: CDR1 KGHSH, CDR2 LQKENI. This CDR3 comprises 15 residues. V dropped 3 bases and J dropped 8; count of bases not matched to a gene: 6. Using reference TRBV18 and TRBJ2-1 for the parts outside the CDR3, the full variable domain is NAGVMQNPRHLVRRRGQEARLRCSPMKGHSHVYWYRQLPEEGLKFMVYLQKENIIDESGMPKERFSAEFPKEGPSILRIQQVVRGDSAAYFCASSPNTGLADEQFFGPGTRLTVL.

This clone occurred once. The chain is built from TRBV7-8 and TRBJ2-3; TRBD1 agrees at 8 bases. The length of the CDR3 is 14 residues. With V trimmed by 6 bases and J by 5 bases, 7 bases remained unmatched. Germline CDR1 and CDR2: SGHVS and FQNEAQ. The DNA of the CDR3 is TGTGCCAGCAGAGGACAGGGTTGGCAAGATACGCAGTATTTT. Its translation is CASRGQGWQDTQYF.

The chain employs TRBV6-5 and TRBJ1-5, with a possible D match to TRBD1 (5 bases). The CDR3 consists of 13 residues. Germline values: CDR1 MNHEY, CDR2 SVGAGI. Trimming cost V 6 bases and J 7 bases, with 13 bases left between them. The CDR3 region has the DNA TGTGCCAGCAGCTCCCAACGGGGCCAGCCCCAGCATTTT. Its translation: CASSSQRGQPQHF.

V usage is TRBV27 and J usage is TRBJ2-1; 9 bases fit TRBD2. Looked up from germline, CDR1 is MNHEY and CDR2 is SMNVEV (reference sequence). Germline trimming cut 4 bases from V and 5 bases from J; bases unmatched to any gene: 9. The CDR3 sequence is 16 residues long. CDR3 coding DNA: TGTGCCAGCAGTTCTTTTTGGACTAGCGCTCACAATGAGCAGTTCTTC. This sequence encodes CASSSFWTSAHNEQFF.

The J gene is TRBJ2-1, the V gene TRBV6-5; the D gene could be TRBD1 or TRBD2 (5 bases each). The CDR3 length is 15 residues. Between the trimmed V and J ends, which lost 7 bases and 4 bases, there was a span of 17 bases. Germline V gene sequence: CDR1 MNHEY, CDR2 SVGAGI. The CDR3 loop is CASTRGALGYNEQFF. DNA of the CDR3: TGTGCCAGCACTAGAGGGGCCCTCGGGTACAATGAGCAGTTCTTC.

V is TRBV5-6 and J is TRBJ1-5; D unclear. Trimming left V 4 bases short and J 0 bases short, with 11 bases between. This CDR3 region has 15 residues. Germline CDR1 is SGHDT and CDR2 is YYEEEE. CDR3 coding DNA: TGTGCCAGCAGCGCGAGAAGCAGTAGCAATCAGCCCCAGCATTTT. Its translation: CASSARSSSNQPQHF.

The chain recombines TRBV4-3 with TRBJ1-5, with D unclear. V lost 0 bases to trimming and J lost 5 bases, with 5 bases between them. CDR1 is LGHNA, CDR2 YSLEER, per germline. The CDR3 totals 13 residues. This CDR3 reads CASSQDPDQPQHF. The CDR3 DNA reads TGCGCCAGCAGCCAAGATCCCGATCAGCCCCAGCATTTT.

The chain recombines TRBV19 with TRBJ2-3; no definite D call. The CDR3 runs to 13 residues. V dropped 4 bases and J dropped 3 bases, with 8 bases sitting between them. The germline gives CDR1 LNHDA, CDR2 SQIVND (reference sequence). The CDR3 loop is CASSTSRTDTQYF. The CDR3 DNA sequence: TGTGCCAGTAGTACCTCCCGGACAGATACGCAGTATTTT.

V gene TRBV21-1 combines with J gene TRBJ1-5; the table gives TRBD1 as D, unverified against the DNA. TRBV21-1 is designated a pseudogene. The CDR3 length is 16 residues. Here the CDR3 reads CASSKAPGYSNQPQHF. CDR3 coding DNA: TGTGCCAGCAGCAAAGCGCCAGGATATAGCAATCAGCCCCAGCATTTT.

The chain is built from TRBV27 and TRBJ1-1; 7 bases match TRBD1. Germline loops: CDR1 MNHEY, CDR2 SMNVEV (reference sequence). Unmatched junction bases numbered 5, after V lost 5 bases and J lost 2 bases. This CDR3 is 14 amino acids long. The CDR3 bases are TGTGCCAGCAGTAGGTCAGGGGGTAACACTGAAGCTTTCTTT. Amino acids: CASSRSGGNTEAFF.

This chain joins TRBV7-2 and TRBJ2-7, with D tentatively TRBD2 (6 bases). CDR3 length equals 14 residues. Trimming left V 7 bases short and J 3 bases short, with 16 bases between. Germline CDR1 and CDR2: SGHTA and FQGNSA. The CDR3 nucleotides are TGTGCCAGCAATCTGGCGGGACTCGGCTACGAGCAGTACTTC. Translated, it gives CASNLAGLGYEQYF.

Remarks on this clone: Other DNA sequences of this sample code for an identical CDR3. The rearrangement joins TRBV6-6 to TRBJ1-6, with a tentative D call TRBD1 (6 bases). This CDR3 is 15 amino acids long. Between the trimmed V and J ends, which lost 2 bases and 4 bases, there was a span of 9 bases. In germline, CDR1 is MNHNY, CDR2 SVGAGI (reference sequence). The CDR3 sequence is CASSYGQPYNSPLHF. CDR3 coding DNA: TGTGCCAGCAGTTACGGACAGCCATATAATTCACCCCTCCACTTT.

The gene calls are TRBV4-1 and TRBJ2-4; 9 nucleotides align to TRBD2. J lost 7 bases, V lost 4 bases, and 8 bases had no gene match. Germline values: CDR1 MGHRA, CDR2 YSYEKL. This CDR3 comprises 15 residues. CDR3 sequence reads: CASSLLAGGVNIQYF. The CDR3 nucleotides read TGCGCCAGCAGCCTCTTGGCGGGAGGGGTTAACATTCAGTACTTC.

The V gene is TRBV29-1, the J gene TRBJ2-3, with D maybe TRBD2 (6 bases). The CDR3 runs 14 residues. V shed 4 bases and J shed 4 bases, with 15 bases lying between them. Per the germline V gene, CDR1 is SQVTM and CDR2 is ANQGSEA. DNA of the CDR3: TGCAGCGTTGGGGGGGTCTTCCAGGCAGATACGCAGTATTTT. It codes for CSVGGVFQADTQYF.

Notes on this clone: An end of the junction does not agree with germline; a read error may underlie this. The chain has TRBV5-1 and TRBJ2-7; D might be TRBD2 (5 bases). Germline lookup yields CDR1 SGHRS and CDR2 YFSETQ. CDR3 size: 14 residues. Written as DNA, the CDR3 is TGCGCCAGCAGGTTGGACTGGAGCTCCTACGAGCAGTACTTC. Protein: CASRLDWSSYEQYF.

The rearrangement links TRBV20-1 to TRBJ2-5; 7 positions agree with TRBD2. CDR3 length equals 11 residues. The V gene's germline CDR1 is DFQATT and CDR2 SNEGSKA (reference sequence). The CDR3 DNA reads as TGCAGGTACCTAGCGGTGGAGACCCAGTACTTC. Translation gives CRYLAVETQYF.

The chain joins TRBV25-1 to TRBJ2-1; TRBD2 matches at 12 bases. Germline loops: CDR1 MGHDK, CDR2 SYGVNS. Losses at the gene ends were 5 bases for V and 6 bases for J; bases not matched to a gene: 5. This CDR3 comprises 15 residues. The CDR3: CASSTTSGSPNEQFF. CDR3 coding DNA: TGTGCCAGCAGTACGACTAGCGGGAGCCCCAATGAGCAGTTCTTC.

This chain joins TRBV6-5 and TRBJ1-3; a weak D match, TRBD1 (6 bases). Deletions cut 10 bases from V and 0 bases from J, with 10 bases between. The length of the CDR3 is 13 residues. Germline V gene data show CDR1 as MNHEY and CDR2 as SVGAGI. The CDR3 sequence is CATGQSSGNTIYF. The DNA for the CDR3 is TGTGCCACCGGACAGTCCTCTGGAAACACCATATATTTT.

This chain uses TRBV10-3 with TRBJ2-3, with TRBD2 identical over 7 bases. With V trimmed by 6 bases and J by 4 bases, 10 bases remained unmatched. The CDR3 length is 15 residues. CDR1 and CDR2 from the germline V gene are ENHRY and SYGVKD. CDR3 coding DNA: TGTGCCATCAGCACTCGCGGGAGTGGATCAGATACGCAGTATTTT. Residues: CAISTRGSGSDTQYF.